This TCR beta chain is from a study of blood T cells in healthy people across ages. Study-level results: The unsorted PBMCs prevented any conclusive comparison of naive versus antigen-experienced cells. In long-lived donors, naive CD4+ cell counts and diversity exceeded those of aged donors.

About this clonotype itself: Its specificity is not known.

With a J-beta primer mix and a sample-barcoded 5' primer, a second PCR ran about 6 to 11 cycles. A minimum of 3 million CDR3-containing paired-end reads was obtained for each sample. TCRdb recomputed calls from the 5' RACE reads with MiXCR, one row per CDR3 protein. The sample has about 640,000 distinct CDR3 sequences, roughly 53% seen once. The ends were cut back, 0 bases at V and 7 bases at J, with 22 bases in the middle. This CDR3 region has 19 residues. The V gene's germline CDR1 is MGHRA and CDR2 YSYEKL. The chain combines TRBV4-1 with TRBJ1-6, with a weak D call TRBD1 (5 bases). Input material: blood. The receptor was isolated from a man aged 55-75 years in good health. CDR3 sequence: CASSQERRSGTSLNSPLHF. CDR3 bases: TGCGCCAGCAGCCAAGAACGGCGGTCAGGGACTTCTTTAAATTCACCCCTCCACTTT.